The clone carrying this TCR beta chain has just a few counts. Its target is not known. TCRdb reprocessed the reads via MiXCR and lists one record per CDR3 protein. The sample records about 140,000 distinct CDR3 sequences, roughly 32% being singletons. This record belongs to a study of T cell repertoires in cytomegalovirus infection. Study observations and caveats: People with CMV and the relevant HLA were identified by cumulative public TCR beta family frequency. Dominating the ex vivo response were HLA-C-restricted CMV-specific TCR beta clonotypes.

This CDR3 is built from 15 residues. CDR1 is MNHEY, CDR2 SMNVEV, per germline (reference sequence). The V end was cut by 3 bases, the J end by 0 bases, with 12 bases between. The chain recombines TRBV27 with TRBJ2-7; D is unresolved. The TCR was taken from a human donor in good health (CMV status not recorded). Some clones in this sample may be carry-over from other donors' samples. The sample consisted of CD8+ T cells from cultured PBMCs, taken from culture after CMV antigen stimulation. CDR3 DNA: TGTGCCAGCAGTTTTATGGGCGGATACTCCTACGAGCAGTACTTC. It codes for CASSFMGGYSYEQYF.